This T cell receptor beta chain is drawn from a study of T-cell memory formation after mild COVID-19. Findings and caveats of the study: Whereas later expanders leaned CD4+, clones contracting day 15 to 85 showed a balanced CD4/CD8 makeup. Memory from before infection featured some responding clones, which suggests cross-reactive memory joined.

This clonotype was found a few times. The antigen remains unidentified. The CDR3 has 13 amino acids. The V end lost 5 bases, the J end lost 7 bases, and 14 bases lay between the germline ends. Looked up from germline, CDR1 is SGHTA and CDR2 is FQGNSA. Each CDR3 protein is one row after TCRdb ran MiXCR on the 5' RACE reads. Here the sample spans around 83,000 distinct CDR3 sequences, roughly 25% being singletons. V usage is TRBV7-2 and J usage is TRBJ1-1; D possibly corresponds to TRBD1 (6 bases). This TCR derives from a man between 18 and 29 years old who had mild COVID-19 (a few samples of this study predate the infection). Cell type and time point are not known. What was sequenced was PBMCs or a T cell subset sorted from them (not recorded which). As DNA, the CDR3 is TGTGCCAGCAGCCCGAGGACAGTGGGTGAAGCTTTCTTT. It yields the protein CASSPRTVGEAFF.